This is a list of T cell receptor beta chains from one sample in a study of T cells in Graves' hyperthyroidism and ophthalmopathy. One entry per CDR3 protein, called by TCRdb with MiXCR from the multiplex PCR reads. Here the sample spans some 350,000 distinct CDR3 sequences, roughly 15% being singletons. The specimen sequenced was blood. The receptors derive from a middle-aged woman with Graves' ophthalmopathy. CDR3s include the opening cysteine and the closing phenylalanine or tryptophan. The D gene is left open where the match is weak. Some rows mark clone size as missing; the rest say once, few, many or name a class of expanded clone.

D	V	size	J	DNA	CDR3
NA	TRBV7-9	few	TRBJ1-3	TGTGCCAGCAAGAGTAACTCTGGAAACACCATATATTTT	CASKSNSGNTIYF
TRBD1	TRBV2	many	TRBJ1-5	TGTGCCAGCAGAGGGCCAGGGGGGAGGAATCAGCCCCAGCATTTT	CASRGPGGRNQPQHF
TRBD1	TRBV19	NA	TRBJ1-4	TGTGCCAGCCGCAGGGGGGCCTCAACTAATGAAAAACTGTTTTTT	CASRRGASTNEKLFF
NA	TRBV7-9	few	TRBJ2-6	TGTGCCAGCAGCCCACAACTCCCAAAGCACTCTGGGGCCAACGTCCTGACTTTC	CASSPQLPKHSGANVLTF
TRBD1	TRBV19	NA	TRBJ1-6	TGTGCCAGTAGACTACAGGGGTTGAATTCACCCCTCCACTTT	CASRLQGLNSPLHF
NA	TRBV11-1	NA	TRBJ2-1	TGTGCCAGCAGCTCCTTGGGGGGCAGCTCCTACAATGAGCAGCTCTTC	CASSSLGGSSYNEQLF
NA	TRBV5-1	many	TRBJ1-1	TGCGCCAGCAGCCCGATACCCGGACCGATCCCCACTGAAGCTTTCTTT	CASSPIPGPIPTEAFF
TRBD2	TRBV7-8	NA	TRBJ2-2	TGTGCCAGCAGCCCCGGGACTAGACCCACCGGGGAGCTGTTTTTT	CASSPGTRPTGELFF
NA	TRBV6-1	many	TRBJ1-2	TGTGCCAGCAGTGAAAATAGAAATGAAGGCTACACCTTC	CASSENRNEGYTF
TRBD1	TRBV19	many	TRBJ2-7	TGTGCCAGTATGGAAGGACAGGGGGGCGAGCAGTACTTC	CASMEGQGGEQYF
NA	TRBV5-1	many	TRBJ1-2	TGCGCCAGCAGCGACGGACAGTACGCTAACTATGGCTACACCTTC	CASSDGQYANYGYTF
TRBD1	TRBV9	few	TRBJ2-7	TGTGCCAGCAGCGCCCGCGCCGGGACAGAAAAGCAGTACTTC	CASSARAGTEKQYF
NA	TRBV11-2	many	TRBJ2-1	TGTGCCAGCATAATTAATTTGGATGCCTACAATGAGCAGTTCTTC	CASIINLDAYNEQFF
TRBD1	TRBV7-3	few	TRBJ1-6	TGTGCCAGCACCCTATGGACAGGGAATTCACCCCTCCACTTT	CASTLWTGNSPLHF
NA	TRBV9	NA	TRBJ2-1	TGTGCCAGCAGCGTAGGATTAGCGGCCAGCTACAATGAGCAGTTCTTC	CASSVGLAASYNEQFF
NA	TRBV4-1	NA	TRBJ1-6	TGCGCCAGCAGCCACACCCCCGGGACGGGTAATTCACCCCTCCACTTT	CASSHTPGTGNSPLHF
NA	TRBV11-1	many	TRBJ2-7	TGTGCCAGCAGCGGGGGGCAGTTATGGAACGAGCAGTACTTC	CASSGGQLWNEQYF
TRBD2	TRBV20-1	NA	TRBJ2-3	TGCAGTGCTAGTACGACTTCCTGGGAGGGTACGCAGTATTTT	CSASTTSWEGTQYF
TRBD1	TRBV14	many	TRBJ1-2	TGTGCCAGCAGCCCATGGACAGGGGGCTATGGCTACACCTTC	CASSPWTGGYGYTF
NA	TRBV2	many	TRBJ2-5	TGTGCCAGCAGCCAAGGGCAGACCCAGTACTTC	CASSQGQTQYF
NA	TRBV20-1	NA	TRBJ1-5	TGCAGTGCTAGAGCCGACACCAATCAGCCCCAGCATTTT	CSARADTNQPQHF
TRBD1	TRBV29-1	few	TRBJ2-7	TGCAGCGTACGGGACAGGGGGACGGGGTCCTACGAGCAGTACTTC	CSVRDRGTGSYEQYF